Listed below are T cell receptor beta chains from one sample, sequenced in a study of shared clonotypes between healthy human individuals. Profiled with immunoSEQ multiplex PCR; TCRdb holds only in-frame clones, not every one. The sample contains about 500,000 clones, 77% of which appear only once. Sequencing was carried out using PBMCs. The receptors originated from a woman aged 40 to 50 in good health. Some clones in this sample may be carry-over from other donors' samples. CDR3s include the opening cysteine and the closing phenylalanine or tryptophan. D genes are given only for firm matches. Expanded clones are given a class, and other clones once, few, many or no size at all.

V	D	size	J	DNA	CDR3
TRBV11-2	-	-	TRBJ1-2	TGTGCCAGCAGCTTAGTACTCGGGGAGGACGGCTACACCTTC	CASSLVLGEDGYTF
TRBV12-5	-	-	TRBJ2-5	TGTGCTAGTGGTTCCCAGGGGAAAGAGACCCAGTACTTC	CASGSQGKETQYF
TRBV28	-	-	TRBJ2-2	TGTGCCAGCAGTTTATTCAGGGTAGCCGGGGAGCTGTTTTTT	CASSLFRVAGELFF
TRBV19	TRBD1	-	TRBJ1-1	TGTGCCAGTAGTACCGACAGGGCGAACACTGAAGCTTTCTTT	CASSTDRANTEAFF
TRBV27	TRBD2	-	TRBJ2-1	TGTGCCAGCTACGGTAGCGGGAAGTACAATGAGCAGTTCTTC	CASYGSGKYNEQFF
TRBV29-1	-	-	TRBJ2-5	TGCAGCGTCAGGACAGTAGGGGAGACCCAGTACTTC	CSVRTVGETQYF
TRBV7-2	-	-	TRBJ2-3	TGTGCCAGCAGCCGCGGACTCGCCACAGATACGCAGTATTTT	CASSRGLATDTQYF
TRBV28	-	-	TRBJ1-5	TGTGCCAGCAGTCTTACGGCCCAAGTAAATCAGCCCCAGCATTTT	CASSLTAQVNQPQHF
TRBV28	-	-	TRBJ2-7	TGTGCCAGCAGTCCATCGATTGCTGGCGAGCAGTACTTC	CASSPSIAGEQYF
TRBV19	TRBD2	once	TRBJ2-5	TGTGCCAGTAGTACCACCGGGAGGCGGCCAGAGACCCAGTACTTC	CASSTTGRRPETQYF
TRBV5-4	TRBD2	-	TRBJ2-5	TGTGCCAGCAGCTCCTCACTAGCGGGAGAGACCCAGTACTTC	CASSSSLAGETQYF
TRBV10-3	-	-	TRBJ2-1	TGTGCCATCAGTGAGGTAGTCGGGACCTACAATGAGCAGTTCTTC	CAISEVVGTYNEQFF
TRBV7-2	TRBD2	-	TRBJ2-2	TGTGCCAGCAGCCGGACTAGCGGGAGCACCGGGGAGCTGTTTTTT	CASSRTSGSTGELFF
TRBV27	-	-	TRBJ1-5	TGTGCCAGCAGTTCGCGAGTGGGCAATCAGCCCCAGCATTTT	CASSSRVGNQPQHF
TRBV5-1	-	-	TRBJ2-7	TGCGCCAGCAGCTCGCAACGAGAGCCCTACGAGCAGTACTTC	CASSSQREPYEQYF
TRBV15	-	once	TRBJ2-1	TGTGCCACCAGCAGAGATTATGAGGATGAGCAGTTCTTC	CATSRDYEDEQFF
TRBV18	TRBD1	many	TRBJ2-3	TGTGCCAGCTCACGCGGACAGGCGCCAGATACGCAGTATTTT	CASSRGQAPDTQYF
TRBV7-3	-	-	TRBJ1-1	TGTGCCAGCAGCTATTCCTTGAACACTGAAGCTTTCTTT	CASSYSLNTEAFF
TRBV2	-	-	TRBJ2-3	TGTGCCAGCAGCCTACAACCCCGGGATACGCAGTATTTT	CASSLQPRDTQYF
TRBV5-1	-	-	TRBJ2-1	TGCGCCAGCAGCTTGCAGGGGCGCAATGAGCAGTTCTTC	CASSLQGRNEQFF
TRBV4-1	TRBD1	-	TRBJ1-4	TGCGCCAGCAGCCGAAGACAGGGTGGCACTAATGAAAAACTGTTTTTT	CASSRRQGGTNEKLFF
TRBV19	-	-	TRBJ2-7	TGTGCCAGTAGCAATCGAGTAGTCCCCTACGAGCAGTACTTC	CASSNRVVPYEQYF
TRBV9	-	-	TRBJ2-3	TGTGCCAGCAGTCCCCCCGGGTCCACCGCAGATACGCAGTATTTT	CASSPPGSTADTQYF
TRBV6-1	-	-	TRBJ2-7	TGTGCCAGCAGTGCCAACTACGAGCAGTACTTC	CASSANYEQYF
TRBV28	-	-	TRBJ2-3	TGTGCCAGCAGTGGGCCTAGCACAGATACGCAGTATTTT	CASSGPSTDTQYF
TRBV27	-	-	TRBJ2-7	TGTGCCAGCAGTTTAGGCTCTTCCAACGAGCAGTACTTC	CASSLGSSNEQYF
TRBV5-4	-	few	TRBJ1-1	TGTGCCAGCAGCTTGGTCGGGGGTGTAGGCACTGAAGCTTTCTTT	CASSLVGGVGTEAFF
TRBV7-7	-	-	TRBJ2-7	TGTGCCAGCAGCTTAGTGGAGAGGGCTGCGATGATCTTC	CASSLVERAAMIF
TRBV14	-	-	TRBJ2-7	TGTGCCAGCAGCCCCCGGACAGCCCTATCCTACGAGCAGTACTTC	CASSPRTALSYEQYF
TRBV27	-	-	TRBJ2-7	TGTGCCAGCAGTTTATTCTCGGGCTCCTACGAGCAGTACTTC	CASSLFSGSYEQYF
TRBV4-1	-	-	TRBJ2-5	TGCGCCAGCAGCCAAGATACGGCGCTACCCCAAGAGACCCAGTACTTC	CASSQDTALPQETQYF
TRBV5-1	TRBD1	-	TRBJ1-5	TGCGCCAGCAGCCCCACAGGGGAAGGTCAGCCCCAGCATTTT	CASSPTGEGQPQHF
TRBV5-1	TRBD2	-	TRBJ2-2	TGCGCCAGCAGCTCCGCGGGAGAGGCCGGGGAGCTGTTTTTT	CASSSAGEAGELFF
TRBV28	-	-	TRBJ1-3	TGTGCCAGCAGTTCGGCGACAGTTATAAACACCATATATTTT	CASSSATVINTIYF
TRBV28	TRBD1	-	TRBJ1-5	TGTGCCAGCAGCCTACAGGGGCAGCCCCAGCATTTT	CASSLQGQPQHF
TRBV2	-	-	TRBJ2-1	TGTGCCAGCAGTGTCCAGGTTAGAAATGAGCAGTTCTTC	CASSVQVRNEQFF
TRBV5-8	-	-	TRBJ1-5	TGTGCCAGCAGCCCCTCGGGAGGAGGGCGGTGGAATCAGCCCCAGCATTTT	CASSPSGGGRWNQPQHF
TRBV5-1	TRBD2	-	TRBJ2-7	TGCGCCAGCAGCAGACTAGCGGGAGGCTCGGCTTACGAGCAGTACTTC	CASSRLAGGSAYEQYF
TRBV2	-	-	TRBJ2-7	TGTGCCAGCAGTGGCTTGGGGGGTGAGCAGTACTTC	CASSGLGGEQYF
TRBV18	TRBD2	-	TRBJ2-7	TGTGCCAGCTCACCCTTAGCGGGGGGGAGCTCCTACGAGCAGTACTTC	CASSPLAGGSSYEQYF
TRBV28	TRBD1	-	TRBJ1-5	TGTGCCAGCAGAGGGACAGGGGACAATCAGCCCCAGCATTTT	CASRGTGDNQPQHF
TRBV6-6	TRBD1	-	TRBJ1-1	TGTGCCAGCAGTTCGGACAGGGCGACTGAAGCTTTCTTT	CASSSDRATEAFF
TRBV19	TRBD2	-	TRBJ2-1	TGTGCCAGTAGTATTCAAGGGAGCGGGACCTACAATGAGCAGTTCTTC	CASSIQGSGTYNEQFF
TRBV7-2	TRBD1	few	TRBJ1-1	TGTGCCAGCAGTCCTCGGACAGGGTACACTGAAGCTTTCTTT	CASSPRTGYTEAFF
TRBV10-3	-	-	TRBJ2-3	TGTGCCATCAGTGAGGGACCCACAGATACGCAGTATTTT	CAISEGPTDTQYF
TRBV7-2	-	few	TRBJ2-3	TGTGCCAGCAGCTTACAGTCTCGGGAGTCAGATACGCAGTATTTT	CASSLQSRESDTQYF
TRBV28	TRBD1	-	TRBJ1-5	TGTGCCAGCAGTCCTCCCGGACAGGGGGCGCGATGGCCCCAGCATTTT	CASSPPGQGARWPQHF
TRBV19	TRBD1	-	TRBJ1-5	TGTGCCAGTAGTCCGGGCAGGGGGGATCAGCCCCAGCATTTT	CASSPGRGDQPQHF
TRBV7-2	-	-	TRBJ2-7	TGTGCCAGCAGCCCCTTGGGGGGAGTATACGAGCAGTACTTC	CASSPLGGVYEQYF
TRBV5-1	-	-	TRBJ2-7	TGCGCCAGCAGCCCGGGGAGCCAGTTGGGCGAGCAGTACTTC	CASSPGSQLGEQYF
TRBV27	-	once	TRBJ2-7	TGTGCCAGCAGTTCTGGGGACACATACTACGAGCAGTACTTC	CASSSGDTYYEQYF
TRBV19	-	-	TRBJ1-1	TGTGCGAGTAGACTGAACACTGAAGCTTTCTTT	CASRLNTEAFF
TRBV28	-	-	TRBJ2-1	TGTGCCAGCATGTCTTCGAGTGAGCAGTTCTTC	CASMSSSEQFF
TRBV7-3	TRBD2	-	TRBJ2-5	TGTGCCAGCAGCTATAGCGGGGGAGAGACCCAGTACTTC	CASSYSGGETQYF
TRBV5-1	TRBD2	once	TRBJ2-2	TGCGCCAGCAGCTTGGGTTTTGGGACTAGCGGGAGTACCGGGGAGCTGTTTTTT	CASSLGFGTSGSTGELFF
TRBV27	-	-	TRBJ2-7	TGTGCCAGCACTGATTCGGGCAGGAGCGAGCAGTACTTC	CASTDSGRSEQYF
TRBV5-1	-	-	TRBJ1-5	TGCGCCAGCAGCTTGCCCGCCAGGGTAAGAAATCAGCCCCAGCATTTT	CASSLPARVRNQPQHF
TRBV15	-	-	TRBJ1-2	TGTGCCACCAGCAGAGTAGTGGGGGTCTATGGCTACACCTTC	CATSRVVGVYGYTF
TRBV7-9	-	-	TRBJ1-5	TGTGCCAGCAGCTTAGTTGGTCGTCAGCCCCAGCATTTT	CASSLVGRQPQHF
TRBV9	-	many	TRBJ2-3	TGTGCCAGCAGCCGGGACTGGATTAGCACAGATACGCAGTATTTT	CASSRDWISTDTQYF